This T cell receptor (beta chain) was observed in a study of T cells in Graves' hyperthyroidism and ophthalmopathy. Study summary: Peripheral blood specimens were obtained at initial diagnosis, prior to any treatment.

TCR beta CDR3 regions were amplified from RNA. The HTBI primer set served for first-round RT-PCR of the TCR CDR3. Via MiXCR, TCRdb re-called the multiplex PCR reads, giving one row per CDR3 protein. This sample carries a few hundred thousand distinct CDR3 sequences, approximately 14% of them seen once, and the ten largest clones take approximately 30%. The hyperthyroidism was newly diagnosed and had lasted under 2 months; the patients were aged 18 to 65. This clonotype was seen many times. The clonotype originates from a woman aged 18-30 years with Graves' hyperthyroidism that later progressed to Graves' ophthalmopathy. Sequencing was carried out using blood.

The DNA of the CDR3 is TGCAGCGTTAAACTCCCGGACAGGGGGCCCGACGAGCAGTACTTC. Its protein is CSVKLPDRGPDEQYF. This chain connects TRBV29-1 to TRBJ2-7, with TRBD1 matching 11 bases. Germline V gene sequence: CDR1 SQVTM, CDR2 ANQGSEA. Trimming at V came to 5 bases and at J to 5 bases, leaving 11 bases not matched to a gene. The CDR3 runs 15 residues.